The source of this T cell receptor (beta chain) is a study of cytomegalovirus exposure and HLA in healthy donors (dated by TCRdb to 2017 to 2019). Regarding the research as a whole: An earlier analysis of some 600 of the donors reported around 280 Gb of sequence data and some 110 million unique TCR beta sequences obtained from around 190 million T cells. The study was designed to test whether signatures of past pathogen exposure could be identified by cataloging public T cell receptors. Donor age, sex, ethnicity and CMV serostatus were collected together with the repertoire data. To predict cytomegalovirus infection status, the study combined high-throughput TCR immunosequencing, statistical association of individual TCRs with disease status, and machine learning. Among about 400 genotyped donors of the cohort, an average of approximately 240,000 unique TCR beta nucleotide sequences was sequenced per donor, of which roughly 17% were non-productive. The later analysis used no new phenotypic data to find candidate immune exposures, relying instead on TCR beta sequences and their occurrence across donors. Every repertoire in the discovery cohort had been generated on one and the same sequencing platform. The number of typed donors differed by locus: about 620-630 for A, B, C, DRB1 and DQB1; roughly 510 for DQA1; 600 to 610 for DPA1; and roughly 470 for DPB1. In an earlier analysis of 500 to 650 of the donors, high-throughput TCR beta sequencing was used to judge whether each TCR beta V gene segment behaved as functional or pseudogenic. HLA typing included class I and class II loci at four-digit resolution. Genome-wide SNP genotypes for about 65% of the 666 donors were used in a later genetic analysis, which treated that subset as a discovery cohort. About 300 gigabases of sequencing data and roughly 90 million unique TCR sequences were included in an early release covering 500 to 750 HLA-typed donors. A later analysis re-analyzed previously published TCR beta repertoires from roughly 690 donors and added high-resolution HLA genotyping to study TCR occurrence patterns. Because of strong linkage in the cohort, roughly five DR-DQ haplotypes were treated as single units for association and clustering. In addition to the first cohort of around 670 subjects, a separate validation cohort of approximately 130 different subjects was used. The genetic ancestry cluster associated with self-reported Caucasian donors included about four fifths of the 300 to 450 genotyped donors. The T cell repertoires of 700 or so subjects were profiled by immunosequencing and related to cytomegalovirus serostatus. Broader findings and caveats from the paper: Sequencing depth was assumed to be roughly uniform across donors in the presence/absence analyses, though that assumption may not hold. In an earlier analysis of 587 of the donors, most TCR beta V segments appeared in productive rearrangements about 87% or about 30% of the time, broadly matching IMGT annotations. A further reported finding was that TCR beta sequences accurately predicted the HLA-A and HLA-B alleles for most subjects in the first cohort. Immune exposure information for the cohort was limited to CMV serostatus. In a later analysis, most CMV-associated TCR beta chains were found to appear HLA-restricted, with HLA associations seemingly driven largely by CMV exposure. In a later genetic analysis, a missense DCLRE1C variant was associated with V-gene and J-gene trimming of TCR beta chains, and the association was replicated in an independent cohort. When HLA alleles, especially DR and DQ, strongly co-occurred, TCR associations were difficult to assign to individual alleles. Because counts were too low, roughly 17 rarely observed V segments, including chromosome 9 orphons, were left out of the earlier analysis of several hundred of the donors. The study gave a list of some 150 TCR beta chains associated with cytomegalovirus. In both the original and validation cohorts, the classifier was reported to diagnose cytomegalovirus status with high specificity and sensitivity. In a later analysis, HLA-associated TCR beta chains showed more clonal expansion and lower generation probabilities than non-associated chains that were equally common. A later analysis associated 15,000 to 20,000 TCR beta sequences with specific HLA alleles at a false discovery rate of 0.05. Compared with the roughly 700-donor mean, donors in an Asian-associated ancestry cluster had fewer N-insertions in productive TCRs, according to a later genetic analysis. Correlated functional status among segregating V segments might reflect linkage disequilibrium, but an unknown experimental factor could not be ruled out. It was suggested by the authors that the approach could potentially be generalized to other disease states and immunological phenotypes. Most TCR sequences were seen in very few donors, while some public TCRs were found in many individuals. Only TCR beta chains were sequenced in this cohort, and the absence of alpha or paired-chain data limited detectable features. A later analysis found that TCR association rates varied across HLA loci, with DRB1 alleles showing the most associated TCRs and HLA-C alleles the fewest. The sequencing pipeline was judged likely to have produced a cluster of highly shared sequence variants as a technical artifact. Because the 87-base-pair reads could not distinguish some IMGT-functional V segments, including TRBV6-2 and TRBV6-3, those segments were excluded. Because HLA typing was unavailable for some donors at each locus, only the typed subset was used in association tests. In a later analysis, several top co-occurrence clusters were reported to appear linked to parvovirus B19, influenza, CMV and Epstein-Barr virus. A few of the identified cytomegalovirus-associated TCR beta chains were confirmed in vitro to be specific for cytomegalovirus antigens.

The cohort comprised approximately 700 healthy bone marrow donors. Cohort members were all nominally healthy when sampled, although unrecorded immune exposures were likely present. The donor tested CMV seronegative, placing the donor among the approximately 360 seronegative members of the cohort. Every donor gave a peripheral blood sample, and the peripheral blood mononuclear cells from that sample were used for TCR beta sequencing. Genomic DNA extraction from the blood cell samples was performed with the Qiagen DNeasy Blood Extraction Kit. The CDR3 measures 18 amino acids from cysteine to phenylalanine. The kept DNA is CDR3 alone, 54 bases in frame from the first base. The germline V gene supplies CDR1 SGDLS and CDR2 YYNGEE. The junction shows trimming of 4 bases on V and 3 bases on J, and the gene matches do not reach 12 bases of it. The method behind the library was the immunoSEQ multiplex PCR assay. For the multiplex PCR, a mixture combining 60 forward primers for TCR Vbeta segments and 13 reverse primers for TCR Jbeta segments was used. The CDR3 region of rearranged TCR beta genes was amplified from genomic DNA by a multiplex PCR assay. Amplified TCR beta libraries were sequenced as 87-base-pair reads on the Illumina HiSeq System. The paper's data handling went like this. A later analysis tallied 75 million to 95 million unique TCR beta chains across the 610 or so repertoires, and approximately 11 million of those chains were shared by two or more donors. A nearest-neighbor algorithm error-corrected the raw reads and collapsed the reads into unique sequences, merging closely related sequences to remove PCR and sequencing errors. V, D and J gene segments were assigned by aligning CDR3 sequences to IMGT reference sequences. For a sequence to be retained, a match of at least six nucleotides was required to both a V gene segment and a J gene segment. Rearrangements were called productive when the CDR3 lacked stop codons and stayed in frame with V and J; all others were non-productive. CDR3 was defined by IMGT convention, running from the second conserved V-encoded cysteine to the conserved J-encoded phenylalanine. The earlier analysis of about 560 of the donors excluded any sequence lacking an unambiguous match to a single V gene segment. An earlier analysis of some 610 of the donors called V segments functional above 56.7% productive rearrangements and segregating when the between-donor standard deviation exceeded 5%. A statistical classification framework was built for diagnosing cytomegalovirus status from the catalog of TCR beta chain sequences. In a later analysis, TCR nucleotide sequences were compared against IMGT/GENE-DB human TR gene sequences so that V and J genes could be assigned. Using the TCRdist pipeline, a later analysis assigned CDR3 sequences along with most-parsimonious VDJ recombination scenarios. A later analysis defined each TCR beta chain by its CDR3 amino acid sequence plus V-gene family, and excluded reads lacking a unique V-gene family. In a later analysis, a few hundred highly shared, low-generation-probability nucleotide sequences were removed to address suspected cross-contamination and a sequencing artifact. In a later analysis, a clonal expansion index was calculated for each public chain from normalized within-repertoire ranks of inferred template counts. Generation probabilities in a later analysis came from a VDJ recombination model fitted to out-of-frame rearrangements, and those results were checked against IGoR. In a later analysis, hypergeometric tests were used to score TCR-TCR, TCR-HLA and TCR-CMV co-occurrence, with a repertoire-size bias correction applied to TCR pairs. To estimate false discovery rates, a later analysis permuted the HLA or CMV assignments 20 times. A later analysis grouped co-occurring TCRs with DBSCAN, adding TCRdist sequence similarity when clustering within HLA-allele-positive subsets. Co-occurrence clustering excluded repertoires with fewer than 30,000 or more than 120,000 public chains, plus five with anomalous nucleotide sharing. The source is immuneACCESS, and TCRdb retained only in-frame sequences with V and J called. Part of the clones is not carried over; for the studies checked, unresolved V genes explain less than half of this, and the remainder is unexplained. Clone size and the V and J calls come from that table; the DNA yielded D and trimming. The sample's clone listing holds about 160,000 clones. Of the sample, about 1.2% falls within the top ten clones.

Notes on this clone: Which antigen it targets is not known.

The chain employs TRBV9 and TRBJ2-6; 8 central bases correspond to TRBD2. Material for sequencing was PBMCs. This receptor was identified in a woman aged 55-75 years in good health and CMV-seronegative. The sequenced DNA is TGTGCCAGCAGCAACCCCAAGCGGGAGCGCTATGGGGCCAACGTCCTGACTTTC. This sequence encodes CASSNPKRERYGANVLTF. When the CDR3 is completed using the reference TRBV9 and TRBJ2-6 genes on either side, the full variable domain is DSGVTQTPKHLITATGQRVTLRCSPRSGDLSVYWYQQSLDQGLQFLIQYYNGEERAKGNILERFSAQQFPDLHSELNLSSLELGDSALYFCASSNPKRERYGANVLTFGAGSRLTVL.